This section outlines one T cell receptor beta chain sequence together with its context. The sample belongs to a study of blood T cell repertoires in COVID-19. Overall study: Samples representing acute and convalescent COVID-19 were sourced from the United States, Italy and Spain. PBMCs, B-cell-depleted T cells, or T cells provided the cDNA or gDNA that made up the material.

As originally analysed: Reference gene primer amplification gave nucleated cell count estimates. TCRdb's copy holds only in-frame clones and misses some; the assay was immunoSEQ multiplex PCR. V, J and clone size reflect that table, while D and trimming were determined from the DNA. The sample carries 250,000 to 350,000 clones, more than 70% recorded once. Germline CDR1 reads SQVTM; CDR2 reads ANQGSEA. The CDR3 is made up of 14 amino acids. The V and J ends lost 2 bases and 7 bases, in that order; junction bases with no gene match: 8. The receptor was isolated from a woman between 50 and 59 years old with acute or convalescent COVID-19. The chain recombines TRBV29-1 with TRBJ2-1, with 7 bases aligning to TRBD2. Sequencing used peripheral blood. The chain's CDR3 is CSVERWEGRNEQFF. The CDR3 DNA reads TGCAGCGTTGAACGGTGGGAGGGCCGGAATGAGCAGTTCTTC.